The following is a TCR beta chain sequence with its context. Trimming cost V 2 bases and J 5 bases, with 9 bases left between them. This CDR3 has 13 amino acids. Germline V gene data show CDR1 as SNHLY and CDR2 as FYNNEI. The source of the sample is a study of shared clonotypes between healthy human individuals. Repertoires were generated with immunoSEQ multiplex PCR, while TCRdb's copy carries only in-frame clones and drops some. The sample lists 1.6 million or so clones, just under 99% occurring once. This TCR was sampled from a man aged 30-40 years in good health. The genes are TRBV2 and TRBJ2-5; D is unresolved. Sequencing was carried out using naive CD4+ T cells sorted from blood. The subset was: CD45RA+ positively selected. In nucleotides, the CDR3 is TGTGCCAGCAGTGAACCTCCTCTGGAGACCCAGTACTTC. Protein: CASSEPPLETQYF. Full variable domain (missing parts from reference TRBV2 and TRBJ2-5): EPEVTQTPSHQVTQMGQEVILRCVPISNHLYFYWYRQILGQKVEFLVSFYNNEISEKSEIFDDQFSVERPDGSNFTLKIRSTKLEDSAMYFCASSEPPLETQYFGPGTRLLVL.